The T cell receptor beta chain under discussion was sequenced for a study of CD8+ T cells in alopecia areata. Study overall: Those treated were given oral tofacitinib at 5 to 10 mg twice daily.

cDNA prepared by RNA extraction and subsequent reverse transcription served as the template for sequencing. Some clones are missing from TCRdb's copy, which holds only in-frame ones; the method was immunoSEQ multiplex PCR. The repertoire holds 95,000 to 100,000 clones, with approximately 60% as singletons. CDR1 is MGHDK and CDR2 is SYGVNS in the germline V gene. The CDR3 loop spans 16 amino acids. V gave up 3 bases and J gave up 6 bases; unmatched junction bases: 7. As to treatment: oral pan-JAK inhibitor, 5-10 mg twice daily. The clonotype comes from a human donor with alopecia areata. This chain joins TRBV25-1 and TRBJ1-4, with TRBD1 matching 10 bases. The sample was CD8+ T cells sorted from blood, taken at week 4, from a patient treated with tofacitinib. The CDR3 here is CASSDSDRGLDEKLFF. CDR3 bases: TGTGCCAGCAGTGACTCAGACAGGGGGCTGGATGAAAAACTGTTTTTT.